This TCR beta chain was identified during a study of T cell responses to AZD1222 COVID-19 vaccine. The study's findings and limits: White British ancestry dominated among donors, who included more females, and clonal diversity was possibly underestimated.

TCRdb's copy holds only in-frame clones and misses some; the assay was immunoSEQ multiplex PCR. The data contain about 48,000 clones, approximately 86% of them singletons. Regarding this clone: Its specificity is unknown.

CDR1 and CDR2 (germline): MNHEY, SMNVEV (reference sequence). V lost 1 base, J lost 4 bases, and 11 bases lay in between. The CDR3 is 15 amino acids. This clonotype was obtained from an adult who received the AZD1222 COVID-19 vaccine. The gene calls are TRBV27 and TRBJ2-4; D may be TRBD1 (5 bases). Sequencing was performed on peripheral blood, taken 28 days after the second AZD1222 dose. The DNA of the CDR3 is TGTGCCAGCAGTTTATTCAGGCAGGGAAAAAACATTCAGTACTTC. It translates to CASSLFRQGKNIQYF.